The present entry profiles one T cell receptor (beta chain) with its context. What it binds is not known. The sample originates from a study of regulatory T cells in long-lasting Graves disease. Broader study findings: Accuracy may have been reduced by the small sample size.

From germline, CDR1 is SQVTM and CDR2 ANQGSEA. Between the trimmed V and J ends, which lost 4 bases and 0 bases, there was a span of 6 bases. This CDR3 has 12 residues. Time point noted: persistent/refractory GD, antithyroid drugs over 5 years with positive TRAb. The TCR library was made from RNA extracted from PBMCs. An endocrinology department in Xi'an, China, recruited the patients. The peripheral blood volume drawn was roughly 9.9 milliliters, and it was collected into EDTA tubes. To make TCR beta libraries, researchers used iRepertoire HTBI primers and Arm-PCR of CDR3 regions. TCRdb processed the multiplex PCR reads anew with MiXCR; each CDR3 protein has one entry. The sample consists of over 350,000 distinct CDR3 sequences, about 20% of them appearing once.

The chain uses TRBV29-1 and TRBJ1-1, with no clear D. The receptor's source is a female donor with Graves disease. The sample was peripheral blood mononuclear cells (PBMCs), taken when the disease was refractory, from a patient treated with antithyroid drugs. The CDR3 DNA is TGCAGCGTTGCTAAGCTGAACACTGAAGCTTTCTTT. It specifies CSVAKLNTEAFF.